This T cell receptor beta chain stems from a study of blood T cell repertoires in COVID-19. Study at large: Samples of COVID-19 (acute and convalescent) were obtained from the United States, Italy and Spain. Sources were T cells, B-cell-depleted T cells, or PBMCs; the material itself was cDNA or gDNA.

Under the authors' procedure: The authors estimated nucleated cell counts from reference gene primer amplification. Only in-frame clones appear in the TCRdb table, and some are missing; sequencing was by immunoSEQ multiplex PCR. The D gene and trimming were derived from the DNA, and the V and J assignments and clone size from that table. The sample consists of under 150,000 clones, approximately 85% of them appearing once. The CDR3 runs 15 residues. Trimming at V came to 4 bases and at J to 6 bases, leaving 9 bases not matched to a gene. The V gene's germline CDR1 is SGHKS and CDR2 YYEKEE (reference sequence).

The rearrangement joins TRBV5-5 to TRBJ1-4; 7 bases agree with TRBD1. Sequenced sample: peripheral blood. This receptor was identified in a human donor in a cohort sampled during active COVID-19. CDR3 in amino acids: CASSLRGQVYEKLFF. In nucleotides, the CDR3 is TGTGCCAGCAGCCTTAGGGGGCAGGTGTATGAAAAACTGTTTTTT.